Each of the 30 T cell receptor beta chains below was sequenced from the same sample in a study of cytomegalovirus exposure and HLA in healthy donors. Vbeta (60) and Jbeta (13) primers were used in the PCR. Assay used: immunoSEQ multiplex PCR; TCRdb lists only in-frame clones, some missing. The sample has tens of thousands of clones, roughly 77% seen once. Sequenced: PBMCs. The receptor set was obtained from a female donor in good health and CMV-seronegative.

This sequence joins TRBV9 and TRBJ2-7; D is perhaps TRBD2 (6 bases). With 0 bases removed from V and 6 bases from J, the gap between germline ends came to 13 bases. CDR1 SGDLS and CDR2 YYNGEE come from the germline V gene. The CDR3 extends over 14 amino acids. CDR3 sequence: CASSVGGDFSEQYF. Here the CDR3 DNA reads TGTGCCAGCAGCGTAGGGGGGGATTTCTCCGAGCAGTACTTC. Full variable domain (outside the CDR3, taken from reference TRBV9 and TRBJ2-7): DSGVTQTPKHLITATGQRVTLRCSPRSGDLSVYWYQQSLDQGLQFLIQYYNGEERAKGNILERFSAQQFPDLHSELNLSSLELGDSALYFCASSVGGDFSEQYFGPGTRLTVT.

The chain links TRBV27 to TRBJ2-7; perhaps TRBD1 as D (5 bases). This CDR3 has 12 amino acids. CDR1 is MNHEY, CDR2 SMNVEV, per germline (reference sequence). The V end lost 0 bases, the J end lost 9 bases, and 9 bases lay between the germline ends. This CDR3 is CASSLSGGAQYF. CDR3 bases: TGTGCCAGCAGTTTATCGGGTGGGGCGCAGTACTTC.

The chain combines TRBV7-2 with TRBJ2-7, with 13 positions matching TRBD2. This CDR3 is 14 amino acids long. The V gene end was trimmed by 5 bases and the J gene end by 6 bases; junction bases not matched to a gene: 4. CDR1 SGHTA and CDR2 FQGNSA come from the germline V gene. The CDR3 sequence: CASSLGTSGTEQYF. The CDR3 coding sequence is TGTGCCAGCAGCCTCGGGACTAGCGGGACCGAGCAGTACTTC. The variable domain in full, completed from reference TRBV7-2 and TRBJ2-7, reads GAGVSQSPSNKVTEKGKDVELRCDPISGHTALYWYRQSLGQGLEFLIYFQGNSAPDKSGLPSDRFSAERTGGSVSTLTIQRTQQEDSAVYLCASSLGTSGTEQYFGPGTRLTVT.

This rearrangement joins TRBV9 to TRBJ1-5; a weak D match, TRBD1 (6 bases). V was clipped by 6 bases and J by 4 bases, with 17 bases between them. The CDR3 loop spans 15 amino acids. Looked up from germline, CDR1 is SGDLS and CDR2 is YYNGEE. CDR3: CASNPRGWGNQPQHF. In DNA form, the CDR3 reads TGTGCCAGCAACCCCAGGGGTTGGGGAAATCAGCCCCAGCATTTT. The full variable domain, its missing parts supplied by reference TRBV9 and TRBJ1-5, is DSGVTQTPKHLITATGQRVTLRCSPRSGDLSVYWYQQSLDQGLQFLIQYYNGEERAKGNILERFSAQQFPDLHSELNLSSLELGDSALYFCASNPRGWGNQPQHFGDGTRLSIL.

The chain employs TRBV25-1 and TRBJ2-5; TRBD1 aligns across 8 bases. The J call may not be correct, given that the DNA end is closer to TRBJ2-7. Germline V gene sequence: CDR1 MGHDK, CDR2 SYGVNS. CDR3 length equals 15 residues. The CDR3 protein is CASSDSTDRDYEQYF. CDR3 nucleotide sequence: TGTGCCAGCAGTGACTCGACGGACAGGGACTACGAGCAGTACTTC.

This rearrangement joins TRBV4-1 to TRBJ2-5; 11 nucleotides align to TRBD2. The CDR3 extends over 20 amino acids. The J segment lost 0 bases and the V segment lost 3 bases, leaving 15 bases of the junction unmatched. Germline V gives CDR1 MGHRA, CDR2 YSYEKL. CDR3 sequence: CASSHSKPGTSGVNQETQYF. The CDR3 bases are TGCGCCAGCAGCCACTCAAAACCCGGGACTAGCGGTGTGAACCAAGAGACCCAGTACTTC.

This CDR3 reads CASNRQGVNYGYTF. CDR3 coding DNA: TGTGCCAGCAACAGACAGGGGGTGAACTATGGCTACACCTTC. The chain carries TRBV6-5 and TRBJ1-2; 9 nucleotides match TRBD1. V shed 7 bases and J 2 bases; nucleotides not matched to a gene: 5. There are 14 residues in the CDR3. The germline V gene has CDR1 MNHEY and CDR2 SVGAGI.

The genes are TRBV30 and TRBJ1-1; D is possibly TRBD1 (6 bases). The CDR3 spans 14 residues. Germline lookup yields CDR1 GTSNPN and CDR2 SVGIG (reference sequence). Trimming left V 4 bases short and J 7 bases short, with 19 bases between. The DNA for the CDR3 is TGTGCCTGGACTGTACAGGGCTGGGCTTTTGAAGCTTTCTTT. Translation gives CAWTVQGWAFEAFF.

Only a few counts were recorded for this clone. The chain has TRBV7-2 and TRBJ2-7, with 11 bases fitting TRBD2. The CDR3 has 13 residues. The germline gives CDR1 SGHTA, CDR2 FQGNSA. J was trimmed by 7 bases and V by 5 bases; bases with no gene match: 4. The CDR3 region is CASSQLAGGEQYF. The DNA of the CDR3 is TGTGCCAGCAGCCAGCTAGCGGGGGGAGAGCAGTACTTC.

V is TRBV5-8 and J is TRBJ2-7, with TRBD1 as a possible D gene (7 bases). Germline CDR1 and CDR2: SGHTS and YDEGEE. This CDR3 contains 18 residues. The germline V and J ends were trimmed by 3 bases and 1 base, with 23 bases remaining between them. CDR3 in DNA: TGTGCCAGCAGCTGGTCTGGGACTTGGGACAGAGTTTCCTACGAGCAGTACTTC. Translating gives CASSWSGTWDRVSYEQYF. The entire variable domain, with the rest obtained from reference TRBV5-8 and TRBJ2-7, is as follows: EAGVTQSPTHLIKTRGQQATLRCSPISGHTSVYWYQQALGLGLQFLLWYDEGEERNRGNFPPRFSGRQFPNYSSELNVNALELEDSALYLCASSWSGTWDRVSYEQYFGPGTRLTVT.

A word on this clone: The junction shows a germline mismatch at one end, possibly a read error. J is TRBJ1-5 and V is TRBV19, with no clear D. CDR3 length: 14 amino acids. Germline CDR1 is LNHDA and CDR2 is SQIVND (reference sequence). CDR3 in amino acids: CASSIANSDQPQHF. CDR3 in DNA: TGTGCCAGTAGTATAGCTAATAGCGATCAGCCCCAGCATTTT.

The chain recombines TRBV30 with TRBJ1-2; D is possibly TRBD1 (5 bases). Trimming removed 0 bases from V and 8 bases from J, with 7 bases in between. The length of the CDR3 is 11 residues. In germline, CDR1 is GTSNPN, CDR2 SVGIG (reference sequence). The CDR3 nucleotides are TGTGCCTGGAGTGTCAGGGTAGGCTACACCTTC. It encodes CAWSVRVGYTF.

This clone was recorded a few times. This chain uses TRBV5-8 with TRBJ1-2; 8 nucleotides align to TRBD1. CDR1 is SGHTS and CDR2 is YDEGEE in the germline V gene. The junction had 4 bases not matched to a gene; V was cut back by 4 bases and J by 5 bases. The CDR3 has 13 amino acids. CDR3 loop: CASSRTGPYGYTF. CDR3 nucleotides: TGTGCCAGCAGCCGGACAGGGCCTTATGGCTACACCTTC.

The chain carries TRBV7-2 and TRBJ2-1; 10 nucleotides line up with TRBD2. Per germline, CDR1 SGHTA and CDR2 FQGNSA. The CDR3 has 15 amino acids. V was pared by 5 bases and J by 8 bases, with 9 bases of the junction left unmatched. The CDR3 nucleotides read TGTGCCAGCAGCGCCAGCGGGAGGGTTGTCGATGAGCAGTTCTTC. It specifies CASSASGRVVDEQFF.

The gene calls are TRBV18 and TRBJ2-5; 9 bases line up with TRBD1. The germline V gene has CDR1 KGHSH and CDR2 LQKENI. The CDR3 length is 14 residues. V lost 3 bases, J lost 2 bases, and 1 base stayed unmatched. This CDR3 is CASSPGQGQETQYF. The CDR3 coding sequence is TGTGCCAGCTCACCGGGACAGGGACAAGAGACCCAGTACTTC.

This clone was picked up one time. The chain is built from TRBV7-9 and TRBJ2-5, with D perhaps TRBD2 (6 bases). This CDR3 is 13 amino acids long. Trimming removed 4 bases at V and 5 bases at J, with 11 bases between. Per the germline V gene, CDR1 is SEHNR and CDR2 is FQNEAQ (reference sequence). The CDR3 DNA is TGTGCCAGCAGCTGGAGGGTCGGCGAGACCCAGTACTTC. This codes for CASSWRVGETQYF. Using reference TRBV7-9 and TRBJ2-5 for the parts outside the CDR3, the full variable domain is DTGVSQNPRHKITKRGQNVTFRCDPISEHNRLYWYRQTLGQGPEFLTYFQNEAQLEKSRLLSDRFSAERPKGSFSTLEIQRTEQGDSAMYLCASSWRVGETQYFGPGTRLLVL.

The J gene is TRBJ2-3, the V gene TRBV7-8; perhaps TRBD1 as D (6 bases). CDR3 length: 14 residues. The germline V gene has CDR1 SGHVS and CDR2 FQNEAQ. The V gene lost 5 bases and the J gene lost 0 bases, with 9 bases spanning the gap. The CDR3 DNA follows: TGTGCCAGCAGCGTCACAGGGAGCACAGATACGCAGTATTTT. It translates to CASSVTGSTDTQYF.

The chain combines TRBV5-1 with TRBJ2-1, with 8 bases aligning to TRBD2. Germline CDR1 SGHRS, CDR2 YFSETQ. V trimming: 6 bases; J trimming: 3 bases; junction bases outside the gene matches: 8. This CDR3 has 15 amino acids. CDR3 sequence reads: CASTYSGTIYNEQFF. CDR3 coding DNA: TGCGCCAGCACCTATAGCGGGACTATCTACAATGAGCAGTTCTTC. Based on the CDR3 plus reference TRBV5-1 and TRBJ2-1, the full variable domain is KAGVTQTPRYLIKTRGQQVTLSCSPISGHRSVSWYQQTPGQGLQFLFEYFSETQRNKGNFPGRFSGRQFSNSRSEMNVSTLELGDSALYLCASTYSGTIYNEQFFGPGTRLTVL.

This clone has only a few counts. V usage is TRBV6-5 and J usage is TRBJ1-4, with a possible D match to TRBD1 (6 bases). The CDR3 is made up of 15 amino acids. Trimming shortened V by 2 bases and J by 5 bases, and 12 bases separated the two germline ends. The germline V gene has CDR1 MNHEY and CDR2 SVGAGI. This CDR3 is CASSYGDRLNEKLFF. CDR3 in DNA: TGTGCCAGCAGTTACGGAGACAGGCTCAATGAAAAACTGTTTTTT.

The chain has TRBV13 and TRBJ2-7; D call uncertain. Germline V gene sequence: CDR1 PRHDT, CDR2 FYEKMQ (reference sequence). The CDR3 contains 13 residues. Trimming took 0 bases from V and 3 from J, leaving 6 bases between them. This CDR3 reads CASSLGGVYEQYF. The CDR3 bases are TGTGCCAGCAGCTTAGGGGGCGTCTACGAGCAGTACTTC.

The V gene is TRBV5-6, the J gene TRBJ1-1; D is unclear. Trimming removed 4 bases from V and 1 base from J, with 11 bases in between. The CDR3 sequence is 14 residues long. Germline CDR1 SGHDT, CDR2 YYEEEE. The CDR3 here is CASSPGWRNTEAFF. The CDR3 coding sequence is TGTGCCAGCAGCCCGGGTTGGCGGAACACTGAAGCTTTCTTT.

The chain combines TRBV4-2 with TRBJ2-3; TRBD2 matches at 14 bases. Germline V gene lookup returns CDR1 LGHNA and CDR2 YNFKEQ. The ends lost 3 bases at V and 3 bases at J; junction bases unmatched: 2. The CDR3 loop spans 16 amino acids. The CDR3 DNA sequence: TGTGCCAGCAGCCAGGGGACTAGCGGGAGAACAGATACGCAGTATTTT. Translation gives CASSQGTSGRTDTQYF.

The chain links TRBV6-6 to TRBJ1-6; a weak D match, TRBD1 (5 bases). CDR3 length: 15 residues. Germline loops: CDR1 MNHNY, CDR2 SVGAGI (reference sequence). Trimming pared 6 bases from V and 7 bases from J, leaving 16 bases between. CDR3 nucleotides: TGTGCCAGCAGAGAGCCGCGGGGGTTCAATTCACCCCTCCACTTT. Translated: CASREPRGFNSPLHF.

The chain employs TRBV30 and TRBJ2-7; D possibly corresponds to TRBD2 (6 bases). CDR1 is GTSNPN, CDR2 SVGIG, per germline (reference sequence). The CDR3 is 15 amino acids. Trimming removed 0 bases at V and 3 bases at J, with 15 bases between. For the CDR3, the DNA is TGTGCCTGGAGTGTCGCGCCATGGCGGGGCTACGAGCAGTACTTC. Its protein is CAWSVAPWRGYEQYF.

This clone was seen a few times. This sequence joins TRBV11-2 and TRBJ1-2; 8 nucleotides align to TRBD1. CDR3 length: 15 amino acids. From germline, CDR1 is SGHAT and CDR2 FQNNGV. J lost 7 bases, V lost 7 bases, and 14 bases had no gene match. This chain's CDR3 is CASTSSGGELGGYTF. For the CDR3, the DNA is TGTGCCAGCACCTCATCAGGGGGCGAGTTGGGTGGCTACACCTTC.

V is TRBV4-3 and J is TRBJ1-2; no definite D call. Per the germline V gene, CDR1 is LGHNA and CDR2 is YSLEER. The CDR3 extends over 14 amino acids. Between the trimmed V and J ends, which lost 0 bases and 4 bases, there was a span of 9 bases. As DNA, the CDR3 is TGCGCCAGCAGCCAAGAAGAGGGTAGCTATGGCTACACCTTC. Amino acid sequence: CASSQEEGSYGYTF.

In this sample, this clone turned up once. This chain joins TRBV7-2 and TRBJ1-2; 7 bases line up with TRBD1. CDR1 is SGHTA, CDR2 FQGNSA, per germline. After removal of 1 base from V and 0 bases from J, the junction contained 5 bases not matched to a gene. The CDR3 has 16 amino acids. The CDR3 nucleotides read TGTGCCAGCAGCTTAGATTCTCAGGGGGCTAACTATGGCTACACCTTC. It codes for CASSLDSQGANYGYTF.

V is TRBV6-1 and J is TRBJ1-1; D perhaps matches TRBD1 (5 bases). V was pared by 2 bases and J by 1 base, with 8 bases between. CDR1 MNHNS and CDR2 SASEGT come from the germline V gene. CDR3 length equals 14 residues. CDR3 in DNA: TGTGCCAGCAGTGAATGGGGGGAGAACACTGAAGCTTTCTTT. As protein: CASSEWGENTEAFF.

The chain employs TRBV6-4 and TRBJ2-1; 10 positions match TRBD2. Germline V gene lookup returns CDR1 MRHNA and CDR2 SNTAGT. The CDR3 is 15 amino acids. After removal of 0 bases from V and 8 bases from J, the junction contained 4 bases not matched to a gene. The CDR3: CASSDSTSGVDEQFF. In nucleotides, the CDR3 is TGTGCCAGCAGTGACTCTACTAGCGGGGTTGATGAGCAGTTCTTC.

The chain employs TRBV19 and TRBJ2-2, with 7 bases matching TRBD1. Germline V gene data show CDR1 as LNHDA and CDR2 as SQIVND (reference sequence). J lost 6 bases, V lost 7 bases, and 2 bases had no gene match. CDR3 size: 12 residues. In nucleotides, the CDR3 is TGTGCCAGTATCGACAGGGCCGGGGAGCTGTTTTTT. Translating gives CASIDRAGELFF.